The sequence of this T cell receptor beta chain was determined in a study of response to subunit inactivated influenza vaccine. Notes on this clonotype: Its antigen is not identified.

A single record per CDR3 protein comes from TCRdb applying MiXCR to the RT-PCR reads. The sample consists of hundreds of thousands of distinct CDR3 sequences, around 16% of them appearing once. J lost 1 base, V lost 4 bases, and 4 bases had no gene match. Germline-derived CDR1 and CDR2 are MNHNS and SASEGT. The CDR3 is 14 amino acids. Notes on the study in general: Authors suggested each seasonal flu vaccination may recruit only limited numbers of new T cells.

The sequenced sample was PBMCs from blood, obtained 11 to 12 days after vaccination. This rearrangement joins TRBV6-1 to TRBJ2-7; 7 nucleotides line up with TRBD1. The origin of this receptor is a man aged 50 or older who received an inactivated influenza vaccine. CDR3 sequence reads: CASSGGGGSYEQYF. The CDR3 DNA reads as TGTGCCAGCAGTGGAGGGGGCGGGTCCTACGAGCAGTACTTC.